This T cell receptor beta chain derives from a study of identical twins. TCRdb ran MiXCR on the 5' RACE reads and lists one entry per CDR3 protein. The sample records about 570,000 distinct CDR3 sequences, 9% to 10% being singletons. Points from the study as a whole: Zero-insertion analyses were open to partial confounding by invariant MAIT and iNKT cells. The more abundant beta clonotypes in cord blood had fewer insertions, and memory repertoires did not show this. Monozygotic twins shared more out-of-frame TCR alpha than recombination models predicted.

In its sample, this clonotype was seen a few times. Its antigen is not known. In every case, the donor was a healthy Caucasian. Germline V gives CDR1 LGHNA, CDR2 YNFKEQ. J lost 5 bases, V lost 4 bases, and 5 bases had no gene match. The CDR3 has 14 residues. The sample was also reused in another study, on yellow fever vaccine responses in identical twins.

Sequenced sample: PBMCs. V is TRBV4-2 and J is TRBJ2-5; 9 bases are shared with TRBD2. The receptor's source is a woman younger than 35 in good health. CDR3 sequence: CASSRAGGDETQYF. The CDR3 nucleotides read TGTGCCAGCAGCCGGGCGGGGGGGGACGAGACCCAGTACTTC.